This TCR beta chain is from a study of blood T cell repertoires in COVID-19. Study in general: Italy, Spain and the United States were the sources of the convalescent and acute COVID-19 samples. T cells, B-cell-depleted T cells, or PBMCs supplied cDNA or gDNA.

From germline, CDR1 is SEHNR and CDR2 FQNEAQ (reference sequence). V was clipped by 8 bases and J by 1 base; unmatched bases: 12. The CDR3 length is 17 residues. Under the authors' procedure: Estimation of nucleated cell counts relied on the amplification of reference gene primers. The table came from immunoSEQ multiplex PCR; TCRdb's copy has only in-frame clones and leaves some out. D and trimming were read from the DNA, whereas the V and J calls and clone size are those reported in that table. The data hold fewer than 350,000 clones, with 65% to 90% observed a single time. This chain links TRBV7-9 with TRBJ1-3; 9 positions match TRBD1. The receptor was derived from a woman in her sixties with active or convalescent COVID-19. The specimen sequenced was peripheral blood. The CDR3 sequence: CASGWGTGKPSGNTIYF. CDR3 coding DNA: TGTGCCAGCGGATGGGGGACAGGGAAACCTTCTGGAAACACCATATATTTT. The variable domain in full, completed from reference TRBV7-9 and TRBJ1-3, reads DTGVSQNPRHKITKRGQNVTFRCDPISEHNRLYWYRQTLGQGPEFLTYFQNEAQLEKSRLLSDRFSAERPKGSFSTLEIQRTEQGDSAMYLCASGWGTGKPSGNTIYFGEGSWLTVV.